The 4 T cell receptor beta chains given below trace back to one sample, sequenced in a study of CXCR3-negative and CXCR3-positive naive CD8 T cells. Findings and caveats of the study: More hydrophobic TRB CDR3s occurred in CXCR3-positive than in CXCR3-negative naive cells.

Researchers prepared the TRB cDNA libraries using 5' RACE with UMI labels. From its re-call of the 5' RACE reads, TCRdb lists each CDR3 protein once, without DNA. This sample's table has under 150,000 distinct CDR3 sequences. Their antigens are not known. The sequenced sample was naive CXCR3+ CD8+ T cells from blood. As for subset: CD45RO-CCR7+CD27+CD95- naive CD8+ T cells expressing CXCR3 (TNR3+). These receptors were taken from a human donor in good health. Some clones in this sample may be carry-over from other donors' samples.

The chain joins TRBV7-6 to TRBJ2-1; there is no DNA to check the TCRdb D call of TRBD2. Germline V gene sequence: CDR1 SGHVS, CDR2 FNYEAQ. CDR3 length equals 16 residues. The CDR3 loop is CASSTTLGLAGDEQFF. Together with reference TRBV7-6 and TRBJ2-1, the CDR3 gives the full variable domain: GAGVSQSPRYKVTKRGQDVALRCDPISGHVSLYWYRQALGQGPEFLTYFNYEAQQDKSGLPNDRFSAERPEGSISTLTIQRTEQRDSAMYRCASSTTLGLAGDEQFFGPGTRLTVL.

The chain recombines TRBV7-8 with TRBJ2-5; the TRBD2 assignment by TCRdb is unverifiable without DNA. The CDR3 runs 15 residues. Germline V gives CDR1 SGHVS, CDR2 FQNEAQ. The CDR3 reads CASSLNGGSYETQYF.

The CDR3 loop reads CASSPGLGWEQYF. The chain recombines TRBV18 with TRBJ2-7. The germline CDR1 and CDR2 sequences are KGHSH and LQKENI. This CDR3 has 13 amino acids.

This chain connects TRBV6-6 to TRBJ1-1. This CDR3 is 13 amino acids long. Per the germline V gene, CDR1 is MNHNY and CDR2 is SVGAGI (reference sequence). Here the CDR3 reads CASSLTWNTEAFF.